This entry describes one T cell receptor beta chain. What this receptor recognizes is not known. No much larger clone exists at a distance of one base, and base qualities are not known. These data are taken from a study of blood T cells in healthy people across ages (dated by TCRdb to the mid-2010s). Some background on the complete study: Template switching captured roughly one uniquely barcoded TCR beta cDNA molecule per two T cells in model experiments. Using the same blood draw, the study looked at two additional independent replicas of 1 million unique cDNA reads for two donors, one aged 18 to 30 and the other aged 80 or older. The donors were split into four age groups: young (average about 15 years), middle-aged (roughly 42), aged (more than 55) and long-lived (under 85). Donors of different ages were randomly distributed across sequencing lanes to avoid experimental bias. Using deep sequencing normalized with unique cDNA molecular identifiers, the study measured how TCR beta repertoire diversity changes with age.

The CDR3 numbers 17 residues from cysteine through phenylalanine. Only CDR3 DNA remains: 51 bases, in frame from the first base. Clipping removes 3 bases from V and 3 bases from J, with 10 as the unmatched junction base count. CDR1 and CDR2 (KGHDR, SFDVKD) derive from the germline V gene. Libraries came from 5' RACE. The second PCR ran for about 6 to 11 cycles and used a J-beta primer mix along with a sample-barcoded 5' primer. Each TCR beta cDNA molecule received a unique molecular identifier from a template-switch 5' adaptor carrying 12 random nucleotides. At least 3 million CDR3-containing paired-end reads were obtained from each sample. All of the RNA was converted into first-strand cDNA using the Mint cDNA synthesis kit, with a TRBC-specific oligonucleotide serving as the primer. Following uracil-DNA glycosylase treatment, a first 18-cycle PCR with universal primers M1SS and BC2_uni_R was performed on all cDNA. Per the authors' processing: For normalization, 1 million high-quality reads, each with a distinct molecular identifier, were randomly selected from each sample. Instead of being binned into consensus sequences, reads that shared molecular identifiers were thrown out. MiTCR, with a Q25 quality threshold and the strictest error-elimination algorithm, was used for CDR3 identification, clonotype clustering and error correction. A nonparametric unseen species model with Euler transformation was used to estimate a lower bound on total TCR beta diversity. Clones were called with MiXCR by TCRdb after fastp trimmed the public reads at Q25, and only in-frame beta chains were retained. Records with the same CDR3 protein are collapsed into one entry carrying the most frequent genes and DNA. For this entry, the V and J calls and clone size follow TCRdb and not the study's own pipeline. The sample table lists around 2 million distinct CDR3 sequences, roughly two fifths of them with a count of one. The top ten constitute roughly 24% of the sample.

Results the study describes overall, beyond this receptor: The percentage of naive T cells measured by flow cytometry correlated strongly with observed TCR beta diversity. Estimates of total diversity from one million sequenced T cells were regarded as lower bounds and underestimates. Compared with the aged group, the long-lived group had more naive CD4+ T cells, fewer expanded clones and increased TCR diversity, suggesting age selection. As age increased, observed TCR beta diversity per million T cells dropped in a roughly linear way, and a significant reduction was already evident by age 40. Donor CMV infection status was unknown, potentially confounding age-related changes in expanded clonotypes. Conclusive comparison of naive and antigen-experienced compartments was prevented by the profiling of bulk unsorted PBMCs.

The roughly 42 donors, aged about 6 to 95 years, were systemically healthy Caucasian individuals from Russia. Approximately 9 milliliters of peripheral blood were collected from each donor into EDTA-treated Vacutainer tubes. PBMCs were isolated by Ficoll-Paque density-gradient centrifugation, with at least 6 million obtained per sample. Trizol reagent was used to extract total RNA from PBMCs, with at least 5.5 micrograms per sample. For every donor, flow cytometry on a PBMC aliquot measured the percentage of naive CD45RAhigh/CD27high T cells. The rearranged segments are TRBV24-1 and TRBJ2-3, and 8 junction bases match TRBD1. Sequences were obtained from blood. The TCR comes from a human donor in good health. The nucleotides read TGTGCCACCAGTGATCCCCGACAGGGGAGAGTAACAGATACGCAGTATTTT. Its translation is CATSDPRQGRVTDTQYF.